This record concerns one TCR beta chain sequence. This sample is part of a study of CD8 T cells in Susac syndrome. Trimming took 3 bases from V and 2 from J, leaving 9 bases between them. The CDR3 is 14 residues long. Germline V lookup: CDR1 SGHVS, CDR2 FNYEAQ. Random hexamers were used to reverse transcribe the RNA input (roughly 0.5 to 1 ug). TCRdb re-called the immunoSEQ multiplex PCR reads through MiXCR, storing one row per CDR3 protein. The table has some 120,000 distinct CDR3 sequences, just under 95% seen once. The chain is built from TRBV7-6 and TRBJ2-3; D is unclear. This TCR was sampled from a human donor in good health. What was sequenced was CD4+ T cells from PBMCs. The CDR3 nucleotides are TGTGCCAGCAGCTTTATAGGAACCACAGATACGCAGTATTTT. Amino acids: CASSFIGTTDTQYF. Full variable domain (outside the CDR3, taken from reference TRBV7-6 and TRBJ2-3): GAGVSQSPRYKVTKRGQDVALRCDPISGHVSLYWYRQALGQGPEFLTYFNYEAQQDKSGLPNDRFSAERPEGSISTLTIQRTEQRDSAMYRCASSFIGTTDTQYFGPGTRLTVL.